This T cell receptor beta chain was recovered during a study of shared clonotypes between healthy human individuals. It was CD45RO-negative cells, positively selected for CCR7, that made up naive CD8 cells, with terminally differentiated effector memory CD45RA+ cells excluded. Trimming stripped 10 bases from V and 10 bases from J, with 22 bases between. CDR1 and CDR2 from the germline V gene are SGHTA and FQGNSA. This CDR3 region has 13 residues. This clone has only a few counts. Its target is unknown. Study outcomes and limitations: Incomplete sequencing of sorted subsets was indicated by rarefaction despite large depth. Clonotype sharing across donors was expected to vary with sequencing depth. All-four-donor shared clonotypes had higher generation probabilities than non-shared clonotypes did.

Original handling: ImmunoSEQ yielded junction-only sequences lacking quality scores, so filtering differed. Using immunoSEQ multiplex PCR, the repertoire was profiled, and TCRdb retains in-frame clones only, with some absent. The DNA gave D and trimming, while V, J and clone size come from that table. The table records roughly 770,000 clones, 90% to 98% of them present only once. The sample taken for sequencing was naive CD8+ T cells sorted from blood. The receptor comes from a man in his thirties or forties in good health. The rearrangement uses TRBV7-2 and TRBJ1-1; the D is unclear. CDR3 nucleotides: TGTGCCACTCGACCCGAGCCAACACTGAGAGCTTTCTTT. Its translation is CATRPEPTLRAFF.